Reported below is one TCR beta chain. This record comes from a study of PD-L1 blockade in urothelial cancer. The wider study: Patients initiated atezolizumab in the mid-2010s at 1,200 mg intravenously every 3 weeks. Blood was subjected to analysis at 3 weeks (second dose) and 6 weeks following treatment start.

This CDR3 has 17 residues. Trimming took off 6 bases at V and 4 bases at J, with 24 bases between the two ends. CDR1 and CDR2 (germline): ENHRY, SYGVKD. The method was immunoSEQ multiplex PCR; TCRdb's version includes in-frame clones alone and lacks a portion of them. The sample shows about 52,000 clones, roughly 80% of them seen only once. V usage is TRBV10-3 and J usage is TRBJ1-2; D remains ambiguous. The TCR sequence derives from a man between 70 and 80 years old with urothelial cancer. The sequences come from PBMCs, collected around atezolizumab (anti-PD-L1) treatment. The CDR3 loop is CAISPPPWAGWSYGYTF. The CDR3 DNA is TGTGCCATCAGCCCACCCCCCTGGGCAGGATGGTCCTATGGCTACACCTTC.